These T cell receptor beta chains were read from a single sample in a study of cytotoxic CD8 clonotypes in ibrutinib-treated CLL. Sequenced by immunoSEQ multiplex PCR; TCRdb stores in-frame clones only, minus some. Of roughly 63,000 clones listed, around 52% are singletons. The material sequenced was PBMCs, taken after 12 months of ibrutinib treatment. These receptor sequences come from a human donor with chronic lymphocytic leukemia. Both conserved end residues are part of each CDR3. A D gene is named only where the DNA matches it firmly. Only part of the rows carry a size: once, few, many, or a class if the clone is expanded.

TRBJ1-5 TRBV5-5 . TRBD1 CASSLWDSNQPQHF TGTGCCAGCAGCTTGTGGGACAGTAATCAGCCCCAGCATTTT
TRBJ2-5 TRBV11-2 once . CASSLIQRETQYF TGTGCCAGCAGCTTAATCCAGCGAGAGACCCAGTACTTC
TRBJ2-1 TRBV5-1 . . CASSLSLGVEQFF TGCGCCAGCAGCTTGTCCCTGGGGGTTGAGCAGTTCTTC
TRBJ1-1 TRBV19 few . CASSPGGTGNTEAFF TGTGCCAGTAGTCCGGGGGGCACCGGTAACACTGAAGCTTTCTTT
TRBJ2-6 TRBV5-6 few . CASSLPDGYSGANVLTF TGTGCCAGCAGCCTCCCGGACGGTTACTCTGGGGCCAACGTCCTGACTTTC
TRBJ1-6 TRBV28 . TRBD1 CASSRPGQGLALHF TGTGCCAGCAGTAGACCGGGACAGGGGTTAGCCCTCCACTTT
TRBJ1-1 TRBV6-5 many . CASSYGAGRTEAFF TGTGCCAGCAGTTACGGGGCGGGACGGACTGAAGCTTTCTTT
TRBJ2-7 TRBV10-3 . TRBD1 CAIRDRGLDEQYF TGTGCCATCCGGGACAGGGGGCTAGACGAGCAGTACTTC
TRBJ1-5 TRBV6-1 . . CASSEPAGARHQPQHF TGTGCCAGCAGTGAACCGGCAGGCGCCCGGCATCAGCCCCAGCATTTT
TRBJ1-4 TRBV13 . . CASSYRATNEKLFF TGTGCCAGCAGCTACAGAGCAACTAATGAAAAACTGTTTTTT
TRBJ1-1 TRBV5-1 few TRBD1 CASRPSQGARMMNTEAFF TGCGCCAGCAGACCGTCGCAGGGGGCTAGAATGATGAACACTGAAGCTTTCTTT
TRBJ2-7 TRBV6-1 . TRBD1 CASSGVRDSYEQYF TGTGCCAGCAGTGGAGTCCGGGACAGCTACGAGCAGTACTTC
TRBJ1-4 TRBV5-4 . . CASSFRGREKLFF TGTGCCAGCAGCTTCCGGGGGCGTGAAAAACTGTTTTTT
TRBJ1-2 TRBV2 few TRBD1 CASSRDRNYGYTF TGTGCCAGCAGTCGGGACAGGAACTATGGCTACACCTTC
TRBJ1-5 TRBV15 . . CATSRTLEPQHF TGTGCCACCAGCCGGACGTTGGAGCCCCAGCATTTT
TRBJ2-3 TRBV18 once TRBD2 CASSPLAGGPRTDTQYF TGTGCCAGCTCACCGTTAGCGGGGGGGCCCCGCACAGATACGCAGTATTTT
TRBJ1-5 TRBV6-1 . . CASGTWAGANQPQHF TGTGCCAGCGGAACGTGGGCGGGGGCGAATCAGCCCCAGCATTTT
TRBJ1-2 TRBV6-5 large TRBD1 CASSYTGDRGYTF TGTGCCAGCAGTTATACAGGGGATCGTGGCTACACCTTC
TRBJ2-1 TRBV5-1 . . CASSVTSPLVNEQFF TGCGCCAGCAGCGTAACTAGCCCGCTTGTCAATGAGCAGTTCTTC
TRBJ2-7 TRBV5-1 . TRBD1 CASSVTGEYEQYF TGCGCCAGCAGCGTAACAGGGGAATACGAGCAGTACTTC
TRBJ2-2 TRBV5-1 . TRBD1 CASSLWTGDTGELFF TGCGCCAGCAGCTTGTGGACAGGGGACACCGGGGAGCTGTTTTTT
TRBJ1-2 TRBV5-4 . . CASSWWVQGCGYTF TGTGCCAGCAGCTGGTGGGTTCAGGGGTGTGGCTACACCTTC
TRBJ2-4 TRBV5-6 many . CASSLGRLNIQYF TGTGCCAGCAGCTTGGGCCGGTTAAACATTCAGTACTTC
TRBJ1-3 TRBV5-4 . . CASSLVGGSGNTIYF TGTGCCAGCAGCTTGGTTGGGGGCTCTGGAAACACCATATATTTT
TRBJ2-3 TRBV11-2 large . CASSLVASGVTDTQYF TGTGCCAGCAGCTTAGTGGCGTCGGGAGTCACAGATACGCAGTATTTT
TRBJ1-1 TRBV6-1 . . CASSFRQGTEAFF TGTGCCAGCAGTTTTCGGCAAGGGACTGAAGCTTTCTTT
TRBJ2-1 TRBV28 . . CASSGAQRAYNEQFF TGTGCCAGCAGTGGGGCCCAACGGGCCTACAATGAGCAGTTCTTC
TRBJ1-1 TRBV27 few . CASSSYTEAFF TGTGCCAGCAGTTCCTACACTGAAGCTTTCTTT
TRBJ1-1 TRBV10-2 . . CASSDRRGTEAFF TGCGCCAGCAGTGACCGCCGGGGTACTGAAGCTTTCTTT
TRBJ1-2 TRBV6-5 few . CASTTGYGYTF TGTGCCAGCACTACAGGGTATGGCTACACCTTC
TRBJ1-3 TRBV7-9 few . CASSFGSSGNTIYF TGTGCCAGCAGCTTTGGGAGCTCTGGAAACACCATATATTTT
TRBJ2-3 TRBV19 . . CASSIRGMDTQYF TGTGCCAGTAGTATAAGGGGTATGGATACGCAGTATTTT
TRBJ1-5 TRBV19 many TRBD1 CASSRGRDRGGQPQHF TGTGCCAGTAGCCGCGGCCGGGACAGGGGAGGACAGCCCCAGCATTTT
TRBJ1-4 TRBV6-6 . . CASSYAPGHDEKLFF TGTGCCAGCAGTTACGCGCCGGGACATGATGAAAAACTGTTTTTT
TRBJ2-1 TRBV7-9 once . CASSLLDEQFF TGTGCCAGCAGCTTACTCGATGAGCAGTTCTTC
TRBJ2-6 TRBV2 . TRBD1 CASRPTGAGANVLTF TGTGCCAGCAGACCGACAGGGGCTGGGGCCAACGTCCTGACTTTC
TRBJ1-5 TRBV6-1 once . CASNRQPQHF TGTGCCAGCAACCGTCAGCCCCAGCATTTT
TRBJ1-1 TRBV19 many . CASSMWRSTEAFF TGTGCCAGTAGTATGTGGCGGTCCACTGAAGCTTTCTTT
TRBJ1-4 TRBV14 . . CASSLRRGAVSEKLFF TGTGCCAGCAGCCTTCGACGGGGGGCAGTAAGCGAAAAACTGTTTTTT
TRBJ2-3 TRBV28 few . CASNSGTGTQYF TGTGCCAGCAATAGTGGGACGGGTACGCAGTATTTT
TRBJ1-5 TRBV27 few TRBD1 CASSLAPPGQGVGYSNQPQHF TGTGCCAGCAGTTTAGCCCCACCGGGACAGGGAGTGGGGTATAGCAATCAGCCCCAGCATTTT
TRBJ1-4 TRBV28 . . CASSLQGPNEKLFF TGTGCCAGCAGTCTCCAGGGCCCTAATGAAAAACTGTTTTTT
TRBJ2-7 TRBV28 . TRBD1 CASDRSGTGGYEQYF TGTGCCAGCGACCGGAGCGGAACAGGGGGCTACGAGCAGTACTTC
TRBJ2-3 TRBV28 . . CASSLSPSLDTQYF TGTGCCAGCAGTTTATCCCCTAGCTTGGATACGCAGTATTTT
TRBJ2-3 TRBV27 . TRBD2 CASNPLAGVQDTQYF TGTGCCAGCAACCCTCTAGCGGGAGTTCAGGATACGCAGTATTTT
TRBJ2-7 TRBV2 . TRBD2 CASSDPGLAGGIAYEQYF TGTGCCAGCAGTGACCCGGGACTAGCGGGAGGAATTGCCTACGAGCAGTACTTC
TRBJ2-7 TRBV5-1 . . CASSLEMGTYEQYF TGCGCCAGCAGCTTGGAAATGGGGACCTACGAGCAGTACTTC
TRBJ2-3 TRBV4-2 . . CASSQGRRDTQYF TGTGCCAGCAGCCAAGGGAGAAGAGATACGCAGTATTTT